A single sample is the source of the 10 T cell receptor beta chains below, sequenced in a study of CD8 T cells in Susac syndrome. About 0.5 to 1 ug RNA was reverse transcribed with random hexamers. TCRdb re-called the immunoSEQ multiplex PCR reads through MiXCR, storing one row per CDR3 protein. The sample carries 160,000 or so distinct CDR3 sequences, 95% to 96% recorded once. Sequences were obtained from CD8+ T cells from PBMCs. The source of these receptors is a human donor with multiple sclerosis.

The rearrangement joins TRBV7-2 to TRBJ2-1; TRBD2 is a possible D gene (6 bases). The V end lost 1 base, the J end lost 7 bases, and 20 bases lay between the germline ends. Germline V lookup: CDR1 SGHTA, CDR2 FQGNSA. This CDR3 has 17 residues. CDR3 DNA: TGTGCCAGCAGCTTAGTTCTAACGGGAGACCTGGGGAATGAGCAGTTCTTC. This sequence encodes CASSLVLTGDLGNEQFF.

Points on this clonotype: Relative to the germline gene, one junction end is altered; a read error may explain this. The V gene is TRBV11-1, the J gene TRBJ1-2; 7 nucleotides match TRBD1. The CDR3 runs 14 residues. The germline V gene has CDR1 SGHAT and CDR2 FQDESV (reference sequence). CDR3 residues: CASSPSDRVHLHVF. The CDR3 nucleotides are TGTGCCAGCAGCCCATCCGACAGGGTCCACCTCCATGTCTTC.

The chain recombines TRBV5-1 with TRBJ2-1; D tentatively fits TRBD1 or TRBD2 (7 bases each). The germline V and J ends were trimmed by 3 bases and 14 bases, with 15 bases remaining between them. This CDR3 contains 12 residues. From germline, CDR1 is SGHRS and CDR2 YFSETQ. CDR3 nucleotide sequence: TGCGCCAGCAGCTCTTCAGGGGGGGAAAAGTTCTTC. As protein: CASSSSGGEKFF.

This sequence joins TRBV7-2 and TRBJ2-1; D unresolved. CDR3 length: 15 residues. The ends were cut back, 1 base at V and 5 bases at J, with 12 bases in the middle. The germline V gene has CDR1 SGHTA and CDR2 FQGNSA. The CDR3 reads CASSLEFGLDNEQFF. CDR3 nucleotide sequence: TGTGCCAGCAGCTTAGAGTTCGGGCTGGACAATGAGCAGTTCTTC.

The CDR3 loop is CATISRRAGSAGANVLTF. CDR3 nucleotides: TGTGCCACCATTTCGCGTCGAGCAGGGTCGGCTGGGGCCAACGTCCTGACTTTC. The V call is TRBV15, the J call TRBJ2-6, with D perhaps matching TRBD1 (5 bases). Germline V gives CDR1 LNHNV, CDR2 YYDKDF (reference sequence). This CDR3 comprises 18 residues. V lost 7 bases and J lost 2, with 21 bases in between. The full variable domain, completed using reference TRBV15 and TRBJ2-6, is DAMVIQNPRYQVTQFGKPVTLSCSQTLNHNVMYWYQQKSSQAPKLLFHYYDKDFNNEADTPDNFQSRRPNTSFCFLDIRSPGLGDTAMYLCATISRRAGSAGANVLTFGAGSRLTVL.

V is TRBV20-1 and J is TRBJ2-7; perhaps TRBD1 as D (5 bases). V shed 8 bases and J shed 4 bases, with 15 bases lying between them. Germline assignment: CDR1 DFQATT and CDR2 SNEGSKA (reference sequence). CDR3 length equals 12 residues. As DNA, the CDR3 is TGCAGTACTCGACAGCAGGGATACGAGCAGTACTTC. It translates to CSTRQQGYEQYF.

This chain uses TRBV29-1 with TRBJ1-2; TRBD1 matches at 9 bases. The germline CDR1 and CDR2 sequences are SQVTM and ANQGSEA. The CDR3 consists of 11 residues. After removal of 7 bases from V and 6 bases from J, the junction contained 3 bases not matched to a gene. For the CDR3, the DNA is TGCAGCGCTAGGGACAGGGATGGCTACACCTTC. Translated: CSARDRDGYTF.

As DNA, the CDR3 is TGTGCCAGCAGATCCGGGACAGCAAACACTGAAGCTTTCTTT. It specifies CASRSGTANTEAFF. V and J are TRBV12-3 or TRBV12-4 and TRBJ1-1; 7 bases fit TRBD1. This CDR3 is 14 amino acids long. V gave up 6 bases and J gave up 2 bases; unmatched junction bases: 6.

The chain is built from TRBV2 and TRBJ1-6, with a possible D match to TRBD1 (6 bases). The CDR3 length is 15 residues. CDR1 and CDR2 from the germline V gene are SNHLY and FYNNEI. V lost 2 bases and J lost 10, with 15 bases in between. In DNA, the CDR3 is TGTGCCAGCAGTGAACCGTCAGGGGACGGGTCACCCCTCCACTTT. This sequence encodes CASSEPSGDGSPLHF. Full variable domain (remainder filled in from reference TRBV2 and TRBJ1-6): EPEVTQTPSHQVTQMGQEVILRCVPISNHLYFYWYRQILGQKVEFLVSFYNNEISEKSEIFDDQFSVERPDGSNFTLKIRSTKLEDSAMYFCASSEPSGDGSPLHFGNGTRLTVT.

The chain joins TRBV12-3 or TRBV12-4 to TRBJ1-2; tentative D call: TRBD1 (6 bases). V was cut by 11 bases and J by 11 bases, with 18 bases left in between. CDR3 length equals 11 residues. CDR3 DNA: TGTGCCTGGGAAAGGGGGTTGGGATACACCTTC. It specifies CAWERGLGYTF.